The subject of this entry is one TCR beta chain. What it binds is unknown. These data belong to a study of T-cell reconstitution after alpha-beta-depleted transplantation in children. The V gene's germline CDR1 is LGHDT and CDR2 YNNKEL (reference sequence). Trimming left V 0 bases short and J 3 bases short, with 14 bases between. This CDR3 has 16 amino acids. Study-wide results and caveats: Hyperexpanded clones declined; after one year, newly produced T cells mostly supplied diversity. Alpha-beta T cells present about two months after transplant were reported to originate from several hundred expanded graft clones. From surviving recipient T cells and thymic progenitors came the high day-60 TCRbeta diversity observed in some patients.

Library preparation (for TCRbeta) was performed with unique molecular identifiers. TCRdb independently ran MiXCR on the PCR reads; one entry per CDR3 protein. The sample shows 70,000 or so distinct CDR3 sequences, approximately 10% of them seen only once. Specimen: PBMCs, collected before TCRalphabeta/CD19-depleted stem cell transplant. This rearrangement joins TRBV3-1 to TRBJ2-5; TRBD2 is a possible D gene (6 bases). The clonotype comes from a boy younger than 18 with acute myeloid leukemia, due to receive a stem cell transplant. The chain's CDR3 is CASSQDQGPGEETQYF. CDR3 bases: TGTGCCAGCAGCCAAGATCAAGGACCGGGGGAAGAGACCCAGTACTTC.